The rows below give T cell receptor beta chains drawn from one sample of a study of monozygotic twins with inflammatory bowel disease. Following a re-call of the 5' RACE reads, TCRdb has one entry per CDR3 protein and lacks DNA. The listing records 420,000 or so distinct CDR3 sequences. Sequenced input: blood. Receptors were obtained from a human donor with ulcerative colitis or Crohn's disease, or a healthy co-twin of an affected twin (not recorded which). CDR3s include the opening cysteine and the closing phenylalanine or tryptophan. Each record gives: V gene, J gene, CDR3 protein.

V: TRBV6-2/TRBV6-3
J: TRBJ2-5
CDR3: CASSYWKETQYF

V: TRBV5-6
J: TRBJ2-7
CDR3: CASSSPDYEQYF

V: TRBV4-1
J: TRBJ2-7
CDR3: CASSQGQVFYEQYF

V: TRBV20-1
J: TRBJ1-1
CDR3: CSARGISGDPNTEAFF

V: TRBV10-3
J: TRBJ2-7
CDR3: CAANPGQGQGAYF

V: TRBV15
J: TRBJ1-5
CDR3: CATSTDDRDNQPQHF

V: TRBV10-3
J: TRBJ2-5
CDR3: CAIRSPGGQETQYF

V: TRBV28
J: TRBJ2-1
CDR3: CASNHRWLGGSLNEQFF

V: TRBV10-3
J: TRBJ1-5
CDR3: CAISEGDQPQHF

V: TRBV28
J: TRBJ2-7
CDR3: CASTPVGGIYEQYF

V: TRBV21-1
J: TRBJ2-7
CDR3: CASSKINRPTQHEQYF

V: TRBV25-1
J: TRBJ2-5
CDR3: CASRGGRGETQYF

V: TRBV20-1
J: TRBJ2-2
CDR3: CSASDPGQGTGELFF

V: TRBV10-3
J: TRBJ1-5
CDR3: CAIRGGDNQPQHF

V: TRBV20-1
J: TRBJ1-5
CDR3: CSASFSNQPQHF

V: TRBV4-3
J: TRBJ2-3
CDR3: CASSQGDREEDTQYF

V: TRBV10-3
J: TRBJ1-6
CDR3: CAISEDRGYSPLHF

V: TRBV27
J: TRBJ1-5
CDR3: CASSLSTGTNQPQHF

V: TRBV7-2
J: TRBJ2-7
CDR3: CASSKFGTGLYEQYF

V: TRBV5-4
J: TRBJ2-7
CDR3: CASSLAASGGEQYF

V: TRBV30
J: TRBJ2-6
CDR3: CAWRYGSTGANVLTF

V: TRBV19
J: TRBJ1-1
CDR3: CASSIAGRRNTEAFF

V: TRBV5-1
J: TRBJ2-5
CDR3: CASSLEARASRKTQYF

V: TRBV7-2
J: TRBJ2-3
CDR3: CASSLAAAFTDTQYF

V: TRBV7-2
J: TRBJ2-2
CDR3: CASDPGRDTGELFF

V: TRBV12-3/TRBV12-4
J: TRBJ2-1
CDR3: CASSFLGIGGSYNEQFF

V: TRBV6-7
J: TRBJ1-5
CDR3: CASSFFLTGQRVNQPQHF

V: TRBV30
J: TRBJ2-7
CDR3: CAWSGAGGNEQYF

V: TRBV19
J: TRBJ1-4
CDR3: CASCETRVGEKLFF

V: TRBV5-1
J: TRBJ2-5
CDR3: CASSLASASGKETQYF

V: TRBV6-1
J: TRBJ1-3
CDR3: CASSEDGGTGNTIYF

V: TRBV2
J: TRBJ1-4
CDR3: CASSEARGELAKLFF

V: TRBV6-1
J: TRBJ2-7
CDR3: CASPGQTVYEQYF

V: TRBV12-3/TRBV12-4
J: TRBJ1-1
CDR3: CVSRPRQGARSTEAFF

V: TRBV2
J: TRBJ2-1
CDR3: CASRYRLGNSYNEQFF

V: TRBV7-3
J: TRBJ1-6
CDR3: CASSPGQDNSPLHF

V: TRBV2
J: TRBJ1-2
CDR3: CASQRKWLDYGYTF

V: TRBV20-1
J: TRBJ1-1
CDR3: CSAPILQGLSTEAFF

V: TRBV7-2
J: TRBJ1-2
CDR3: CASSRTGIPNYGYTF

V: TRBV6-5
J: TRBJ2-2
CDR3: CASSGSTGSTGELFF

V: TRBV5-1
J: TRBJ2-7
CDR3: CASGPMGGTYEQYF

V: TRBV7-2
J: TRBJ2-3
CDR3: CASSLKFWKRELDTQYF